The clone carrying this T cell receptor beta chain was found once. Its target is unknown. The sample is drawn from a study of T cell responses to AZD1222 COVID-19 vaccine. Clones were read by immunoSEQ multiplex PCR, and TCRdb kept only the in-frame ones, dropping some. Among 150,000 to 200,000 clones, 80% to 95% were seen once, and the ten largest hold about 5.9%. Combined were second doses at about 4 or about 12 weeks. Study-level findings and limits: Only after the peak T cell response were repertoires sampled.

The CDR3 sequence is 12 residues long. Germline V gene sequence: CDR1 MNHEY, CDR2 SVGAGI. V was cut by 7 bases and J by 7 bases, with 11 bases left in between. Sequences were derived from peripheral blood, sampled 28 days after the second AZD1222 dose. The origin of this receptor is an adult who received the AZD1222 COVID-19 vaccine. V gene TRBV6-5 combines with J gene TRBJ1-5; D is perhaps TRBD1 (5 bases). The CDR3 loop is CASTGWDQPQHF. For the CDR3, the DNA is TGTGCCAGCACTGGTTGGGACCAGCCCCAGCATTTT.